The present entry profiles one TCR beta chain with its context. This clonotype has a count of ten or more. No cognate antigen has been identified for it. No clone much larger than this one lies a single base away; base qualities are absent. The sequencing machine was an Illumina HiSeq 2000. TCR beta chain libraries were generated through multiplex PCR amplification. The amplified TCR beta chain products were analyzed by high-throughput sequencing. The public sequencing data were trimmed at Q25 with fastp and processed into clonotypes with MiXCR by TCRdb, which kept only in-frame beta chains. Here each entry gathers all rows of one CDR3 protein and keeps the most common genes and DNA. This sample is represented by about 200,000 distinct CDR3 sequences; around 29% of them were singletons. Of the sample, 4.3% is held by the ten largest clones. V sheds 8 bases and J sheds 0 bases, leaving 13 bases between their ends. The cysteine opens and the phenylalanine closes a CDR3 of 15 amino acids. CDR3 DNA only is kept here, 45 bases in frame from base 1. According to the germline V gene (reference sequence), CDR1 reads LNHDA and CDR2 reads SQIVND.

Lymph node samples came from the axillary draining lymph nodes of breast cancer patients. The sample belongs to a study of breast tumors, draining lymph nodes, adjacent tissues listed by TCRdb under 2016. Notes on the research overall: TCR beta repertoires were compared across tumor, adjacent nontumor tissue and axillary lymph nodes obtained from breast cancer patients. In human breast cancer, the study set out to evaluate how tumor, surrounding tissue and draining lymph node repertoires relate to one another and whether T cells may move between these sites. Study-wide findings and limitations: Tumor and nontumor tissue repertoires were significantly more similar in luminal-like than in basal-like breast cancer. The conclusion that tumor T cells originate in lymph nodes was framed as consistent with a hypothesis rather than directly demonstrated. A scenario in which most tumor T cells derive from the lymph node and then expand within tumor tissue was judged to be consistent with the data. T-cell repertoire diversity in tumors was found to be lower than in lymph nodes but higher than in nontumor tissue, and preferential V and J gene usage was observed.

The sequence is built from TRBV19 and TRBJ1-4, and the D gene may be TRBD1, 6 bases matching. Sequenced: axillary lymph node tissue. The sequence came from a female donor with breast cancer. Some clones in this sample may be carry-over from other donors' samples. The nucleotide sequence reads TGTGCCAGTCGAGAAAGACAGGCAACTAATGAAAAACTGTTTTTT. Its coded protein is CASRERQATNEKLFF.